The rows below give T cell receptor beta chains drawn from one sample of a study of T-cell memory formation after mild COVID-19. Each CDR3 protein gets one entry after TCRdb re-called the 5' RACE reads with MiXCR. The sample lists 450,000 to 650,000 distinct CDR3 sequences, approximately 20% occurring once. The sequenced sample was PBMCs or a T cell subset sorted from them (not recorded which). The source is an adult woman who had mild COVID-19 (a few samples of this study predate the infection). Cell type and time point are not known. The CDR3 runs from the conserved cysteine through the conserved F or W. Each record gives: D gene, clone size, J gene, V gene, CDR3 protein, CDR3 DNA. A D gene is named only where the DNA matches it firmly. Part of the rows lack a size; the others show once, few, many or a class for expanded clones.

TRBD2 | many | TRBJ2-4 | TRBV12-3/TRBV12-4 | CASSISGAWLQYF | TGTGCCAGCAGTATAAGCGGGGCCTGGCTACAGTACTTC
- | - | TRBJ2-7 | TRBV20-1 | CSARVDNIYEQYF | TGCAGTGCTAGAGTCGACAACATCTACGAGCAGTACTTC
TRBD1 | many | TRBJ2-7 | TRBV9 | CASSGDRDSYEQYF | TGTGCCAGCAGCGGCGACAGGGATTCCTACGAGCAGTACTTC
- | few | TRBJ2-3 | TRBV5-6 | CASSKQGADTQYF | TGTGCCAGCAGTAAGCAAGGGGCGGATACGCAGTATTTT
- | - | TRBJ1-6 | TRBV5-6 | CAISRRRTNSPLHF | TGTGCCATCAGTCGCCGGCGGACTAATTCACCCCTCCACTTT
- | few | TRBJ2-3 | TRBV7-9 | CASSWRQGVGGGGNTDTQYF | TGTGCCAGCAGCTGGCGACAGGGGGTTGGCGGCGGGGGGAACACAGATACGCAGTATTTT
TRBD2 | - | TRBJ2-7 | TRBV6-2/TRBV6-3 | CASSRGLAGDYEQYF | TGTGCCAGCAGCCGGGGACTAGCGGGAGACTACGAGCAGTACTTC
- | - | TRBJ2-7 | TRBV29-1 | CSATRDGTYEQYF | TGCAGCGCCACTCGGGACGGAACCTACGAGCAGTACTTC
TRBD2 | - | TRBJ2-5 | TRBV15 | CATSSTSGRAQETQYF | TGTGCCACCAGCAGCACTAGCGGGAGGGCCCAGGAGACCCAGTACTTC
TRBD1 | - | TRBJ2-1 | TRBV3-1 | CASSQRQGRRYNEQFF | TGTGCCAGCAGCCAAAGACAGGGCCGAAGATACAATGAGCAGTTCTTC
- | many | TRBJ2-1 | TRBV4-1 | CASSLVSSYNEQFF | TGCGCCAGCAGCCTAGTGAGCTCCTACAATGAGCAGTTCTTC
- | - | TRBJ2-7 | TRBV5-5 | CASSLEGRGSYEQYF | TGTGCCAGCAGCTTGGAGGGCAGGGGATCCTACGAGCAGTACTTC
- | - | TRBJ2-2 | TRBV7-7 | CASSLAWGRNTGELFF | TGTGCTAGCAGCCTAGCCTGGGGGAGGAACACCGGGGAGCTGTTTTTT
- | - | TRBJ2-1 | TRBV6-5 | CASSSTRTSSYNEQFF | TGTGCCAGCAGTAGCACTCGGACCAGCTCCTACAATGAGCAGTTCTTC
TRBD1 | - | TRBJ2-4 | TRBV14 | CASSQEGSGGSIQYF | TGTGCCAGCAGCCAAGAAGGGTCAGGGGGTAGCATTCAGTACTTC
TRBD2 | once | TRBJ2-1 | TRBV3-1 | CDSRNSGGNYNEQFF | TGTGACAGCAGAAACAGCGGGGGGAACTACAATGAGCAGTTCTTC
- | few | TRBJ1-4 | TRBV7-9 | CASSFDSSANEKLFF | TGTGCCAGCAGCTTCGACAGCTCGGCTAATGAAAAACTGTTTTTT
- | few | TRBJ1-1 | TRBV19 | CASTHRGMNTEAFF | TGTGCCAGTACCCATAGGGGAATGAACACTGAAGCTTTCTTT
- | few | TRBJ1-5 | TRBV12-3/TRBV12-4 | CASSQRGGNQPQHF | TGTGCCAGCAGTCAGAGGGGCGGCAATCAGCCCCAGCATTTT
- | few | TRBJ2-5 | TRBV4-1 | CASSHSDNQETQYF | TGCGCCAGCAGCCATTCTGACAACCAAGAGACCCAGTACTTC
TRBD2 | few | TRBJ2-7 | TRBV6-5 | CASTPTSGSYEQYF | TGTGCCAGCACACCGACTAGCGGGAGTTACGAGCAGTACTTC
- | - | TRBJ2-7 | TRBV20-1 | CSARDGGRGPVYEQYF | TGCAGTGCTAGAGACGGAGGGCGGGGCCCCGTCTACGAGCAGTACTTC
TRBD2 | - | TRBJ2-1 | TRBV7-2 | CASSSVVAGALPPFF | TGTGCCAGCAGCTCCGTGGTAGCGGGGGCCCTGCCTCCGTTCTTC
- | few | TRBJ1-1 | TRBV19 | CASSSAAGYYTEAFF | TGTGCCAGTAGTTCGGCCGCAGGGTACTACACTGAAGCTTTCTTT
TRBD2 | few | TRBJ2-5 | TRBV6-5 | CASSYSTSGALRETQYF | TGTGCCAGCAGTTACTCGACTAGCGGGGCCCTGCGGGAGACCCAGTACTTC
TRBD2 | - | TRBJ2-3 | TRBV29-1 | CSVEGSSGTRGTQYF | TGCAGCGTTGAGGGATCTAGCGGGACGCGTGGTACGCAGTATTTT
- | - | TRBJ1-5 | TRBV12-3/TRBV12-4 | CASSFTREPQHF | TGTGCCAGCAGTTTTACCAGGGAACCCCAGCATTTT
- | - | TRBJ2-5 | TRBV7-9 | CASSVYQGVETQYF | TGTGCCAGCAGCGTGTACCAGGGAGTGGAGACCCAGTACTTC
TRBD2 | - | TRBJ2-4 | TRBV20-1 | CSAPTSGGSNIQYF | TGCAGTGCGCCTACTAGCGGGGGTTCAAACATTCAGTACTTC
TRBD2 | - | TRBJ2-3 | TRBV18 | CASSPATSGGTDTQYF | TGTGCCAGCTCACCGGCGACTAGCGGGGGCACAGATACGCAGTATTTT
- | few | TRBJ2-7 | TRBV9 | CASSSQSGGGGSYEQYF | TGTGCCAGCAGCTCCCAATCCGGGGGCGGGGGCTCCTACGAGCAGTACTTC
- | - | TRBJ2-3 | TRBV20-1 | CSAIRPTTDTQYF | TGCAGTGCTATACGGCCAACCACAGATACGCAGTATTTT
- | few | TRBJ2-5 | TRBV1 | CTSSHTLIGETQYF | TGCACCAGCAGCCACACCCTCATCGGAGAGACCCAGTACTTC
- | few | TRBJ2-1 | TRBV24-1 | CATSDRDLYNEQFF | TGTGCCACCAGTGATCGGGACCTATACAATGAGCAGTTCTTC
- | - | TRBJ2-3 | TRBV5-6 | CASSLVEVFADTQYF | TGTGCCAGCAGCTTGGTGGAGGTTTTCGCAGATACGCAGTATTTT
TRBD1 | - | TRBJ1-5 | TRBV29-1 | CSVGQGRQPQHF | TGCAGCGTAGGACAGGGCAGGCAGCCCCAGCATTTT
- | few | TRBJ2-7 | TRBV6-1 | CASSEAETYEQYF | TGTGCCAGCAGCGAAGCGGAGACCTACGAGCAGTACTTC
- | - | TRBJ1-1 | TRBV18 | CASSSEGLANTEAFF | TGTGCCAGCTCATCTGAGGGACTGGCGAACACTGAAGCTTTCTTT
TRBD1 | - | TRBJ2-5 | TRBV3-1 | CASSRTGNSVPAQYF | TGTGCCAGCAGCCGGACAGGGAACAGCGTCCCGGCCCAGTACTTC
TRBD2 | - | TRBJ2-3 | TRBV3-1 | CASSPSVKGSGGARTDTQYF | TGTGCCAGCAGCCCCAGTGTCAAAGGTAGCGGGGGGGCCCGCACAGATACGCAGTATTTT
- | few | TRBJ2-7 | TRBV6-2/TRBV6-3 | CASSYGRTYEQYF | TGTGCCAGCAGTTACGGGAGGACCTACGAGCAGTACTTC
TRBD2 | many | TRBJ2-1 | TRBV24-1 | CATRSGRGLNEQFF | TGTGCCACTAGAAGCGGGAGAGGGCTCAATGAGCAGTTCTTC
TRBD1 | - | TRBJ1-2 | TRBV4-1 | CASSVERQGLIYGYTF | TGCGCCAGCAGCGTGGAGAGACAGGGTTTGATCTATGGCTACACCTTC
- | - | TRBJ2-1 | TRBV5-4 | CASSLYMRVNNEQFF | TGTGCCAGCAGCTTGTATATGCGCGTAAACAATGAGCAGTTCTTC
TRBD2 | few | TRBJ2-6 | TRBV5-1 | CASSLLGNPGLADPQDPGANVLTF | TGCGCCAGCAGCCTGCTGGGTAATCCGGGACTAGCGGACCCACAAGACCCTGGGGCCAACGTCCTGACTTTC
- | few | TRBJ2-1 | TRBV2 | CASRIQAYNEQFF | TGTGCCAGCAGGATACAGGCCTACAATGAGCAGTTCTTC
- | - | TRBJ1-1 | TRBV12-3/TRBV12-4 | CASTEQVVRTQAFF | TGTGCCAGCACCGAACAAGTAGTCCGGACTCAAGCTTTCTTT
- | few | TRBJ2-5 | TRBV3-1 | CASSQESGNEETQYF | TGTGCCAGCAGCCAAGAATCGGGGAATGAAGAGACCCAGTACTTC
- | - | TRBJ1-2 | TRBV12-3/TRBV12-4 | CASSPVTF | TGTGCCAGCAGTCCTGTCACCTTC
TRBD2 | - | TRBJ2-1 | TRBV7-9 | CASTPRGTSGYNEQFF | TGTGCCAGCACCCCCCGCGGGACTAGCGGGTACAATGAGCAGTTCTTC